These T cell receptor beta chains were read from a single sample in a study of shared clonotypes between healthy human individuals. Sequencing was performed with immunoSEQ multiplex PCR; in TCRdb, only in-frame clones are kept and a portion is missing. The sample includes over 700,000 clones, 55% to 80% seen only once; the top ten take less than 2%. Sequencing was performed on memory CD4+ T cells sorted from blood. The source of these receptors is a woman younger than 45 in good health. Both conserved end residues are part of each CDR3. Each record gives: V gene, J gene, clone size, CDR3 protein. Size is omitted from some rows. Given values are once, few, many or a class for expanded clones.

v_gene: TRBV7-9
j_gene: TRBJ2-7
abundance: .
CDR3aa: CASSLDRGSTRQYF

v_gene: TRBV10-1
j_gene: TRBJ1-3
abundance: .
CDR3aa: CASRRDRDSGNTIYF

v_gene: TRBV6-1
j_gene: TRBJ2-7
abundance: .
CDR3aa: CASSASGTGNYEQYF

v_gene: TRBV4-1
j_gene: TRBJ2-7
abundance: .
CDR3aa: CASSQENGRSYEQYF

v_gene: TRBV28
j_gene: TRBJ2-7
abundance: .
CDR3aa: CASSSPPGLAGGRSYEQYF

v_gene: TRBV2
j_gene: TRBJ2-3
abundance: .
CDR3aa: CASTGVWGKREGPDTQYF

v_gene: TRBV5-1
j_gene: TRBJ2-7
abundance: .
CDR3aa: CASSITSGRAYEQYF

v_gene: TRBV7-2
j_gene: TRBJ1-1
abundance: once
CDR3aa: CASSLDRATNTEAFF

v_gene: TRBV5-1
j_gene: TRBJ2-7
abundance: .
CDR3aa: CASSLVAGTYEQYF

v_gene: TRBV28
j_gene: TRBJ2-3
abundance: .
CDR3aa: CASSLLGTGADTQYF

v_gene: TRBV7-9
j_gene: TRBJ2-1
abundance: .
CDR3aa: CASSSGQTTYNEQFF

v_gene: TRBV15
j_gene: TRBJ2-5
abundance: many
CDR3aa: CATSRGQGAYQETQYF

v_gene: TRBV4-2
j_gene: TRBJ2-1
abundance: many
CDR3aa: CASSPGLAGAGYNEQFF

v_gene: TRBV7-2
j_gene: TRBJ2-7
abundance: many
CDR3aa: CASSARDSYYEQYF

v_gene: TRBV2
j_gene: TRBJ2-3
abundance: .
CDR3aa: CASSQIAGQYTDTQYF

v_gene: TRBV11-2
j_gene: TRBJ2-7
abundance: .
CDR3aa: CASSFHYEQYF

v_gene: TRBV7-9
j_gene: TRBJ2-7
abundance: few
CDR3aa: CASSPGQALYEQYF

v_gene: TRBV7-8
j_gene: TRBJ2-7
abundance: .
CDR3aa: CASSEGLAGVYEQYF

v_gene: TRBV28
j_gene: TRBJ1-1
abundance: .
CDR3aa: CASSLSGRGAFF

v_gene: TRBV7-2
j_gene: TRBJ2-5
abundance: .
CDR3aa: CASSLVSQETQYF

v_gene: TRBV19
j_gene: TRBJ2-6
abundance: .
CDR3aa: CASSASNSGANVLTF

v_gene: TRBV10-1
j_gene: TRBJ2-5
abundance: .
CDR3aa: CASSGSGTSEETQYF

v_gene: TRBV15
j_gene: .
abundance: .
CDR3aa: CATSIRLAGADYEQYF

v_gene: TRBV12-5
j_gene: TRBJ1-1
abundance: .
CDR3aa: CASGLALPGGGMNTEAFF

v_gene: TRBV11-2
j_gene: TRBJ2-3
abundance: once
CDR3aa: CASSLVGLAVGDTQYF

v_gene: TRBV11-2
j_gene: TRBJ2-4
abundance: .
CDR3aa: CASSLVGSRFIQYF

v_gene: TRBV5-1
j_gene: TRBJ2-2
abundance: .
CDR3aa: CASSLEIGQGAGELFF

v_gene: TRBV5-5
j_gene: TRBJ1-5
abundance: .
CDR3aa: CASSLWTGWNQPQHF

v_gene: TRBV4-2
j_gene: TRBJ2-2
abundance: .
CDR3aa: CASSQDGKEAGVRDTGELFF

v_gene: TRBV27
j_gene: TRBJ2-5
abundance: .
CDR3aa: CASTGPGQGRLGETQYF

v_gene: TRBV2
j_gene: TRBJ1-1
abundance: .
CDR3aa: CASSEFLDREAFF

v_gene: TRBV28
j_gene: TRBJ1-4
abundance: once
CDR3aa: CASSVGGGSNEKLFF

v_gene: TRBV5-4
j_gene: TRBJ1-5
abundance: .
CDR3aa: CASSKQGANQPQHF

v_gene: TRBV4-2
j_gene: TRBJ2-2
abundance: .
CDR3aa: CASSHRDKNTGELFF

v_gene: TRBV2
j_gene: TRBJ2-2
abundance: few
CDR3aa: CATKGVWGTGELFF

v_gene: TRBV29-1
j_gene: TRBJ1-4
abundance: .
CDR3aa: CSVEDGRMGEKLFF

v_gene: TRBV7-3
j_gene: TRBJ2-2
abundance: .
CDR3aa: CASSSSSGRSGELFF

v_gene: TRBV7-9
j_gene: TRBJ2-3
abundance: .
CDR3aa: CASTYASSGTTDTQYF

v_gene: TRBV15
j_gene: TRBJ1-3
abundance: .
CDR3aa: CATSTGVGNTIYF

v_gene: TRBV5-4
j_gene: TRBJ1-4
abundance: .
CDR3aa: CASSTTGFGAEKLFF